A selection of T cell receptor beta chains follows, all from one sample in a study of T cell responses to AZD1222 COVID-19 vaccine. The protocol was immunoSEQ multiplex PCR, while the TCRdb copy is restricted to in-frame clones and leaves out a portion. The repertoire holds some 170,000 clones, with roughly 93% as singletons. Sequencing was performed on peripheral blood, taken 28 days after the second dose of the MenACWY control vaccine. The receptor source for this set is an adult who received the MenACWY meningococcal vaccine as a control. The CDR3 runs from the conserved cysteine through the conserved F or W. The order of the fields is D gene, J gene, clone size, V gene, CDR3 DNA, CDR3 protein. A D gene is named only where the DNA matches it firmly. Clone size is not always given. Where it is, it says once, few, many or a class for expanded clones.

-	TRBJ2-3	-	TRBV28	TGTGCCAGCAGCTCGAACACAGATACGCAGTATTTT	CASSSNTDTQYF
-	TRBJ1-5	-	TRBV7-2	TGTGCCAGCAGCTTAGCGCGGGGGAGCGGCAATCAGCCCCAGCATTTT	CASSLARGSGNQPQHF
TRBD2	TRBJ2-2	-	TRBV6-5	TGTGCCAGCAACCGGGACTATAACACCGGGGAGCTGTTTTTT	CASNRDYNTGELFF
-	TRBJ2-3	-	TRBV28	TGTGCCAGCAGTTTTCTAGCCGGTACGCAGTATTTT	CASSFLAGTQYF
-	TRBJ1-6	-	TRBV5-5	TGTGCCAGCAGCTTGGTGCGGAATTCACCCCTCCACTTT	CASSLVRNSPLHF
-	TRBJ1-6	-	TRBV7-8	TGTGCCACTCATACCCTCCCGGCGGGCGGAAATTCACCCCTCCACTTT	CATHTLPAGGNSPLHF
-	TRBJ2-5	-	TRBV5-8	TGTGCCAGCAGAAAATACCAACAGGTCCCTAGATCCCAAGAGACCCAGTACTTC	CASRKYQQVPRSQETQYF
-	TRBJ2-1	-	TRBV27	TGTGCCAGCAGTTTGATCGGGAATGAGCAGTTCTTC	CASSLIGNEQFF
-	TRBJ1-1	-	TRBV7-2	TGTGCCAGCAGCCCGCCCGAAGTCGCTTTCTTT	CASSPPEVAFF
-	TRBJ2-7	-	TRBV7-9	TGTGCCAGCAGCCCCGGGACCCAGACCTACGAGCAGTACTTC	CASSPGTQTYEQYF
-	TRBJ1-1	-	TRBV19	TGTGCCAGTAGTATTTCGACACACAGTTACGGCACTGAAGCTTTCTTT	CASSISTHSYGTEAFF
TRBD1	TRBJ2-7	-	TRBV9	TGTGCCAGCAGCGCGGGGACAGGGAGATCCTACGAGCAGTACTTC	CASSAGTGRSYEQYF
TRBD1	TRBJ1-1	-	TRBV6-6	TGTGCCAGCAGTTACTCCGGGACAGGGTCGAATGAAGCTTTCTTT	CASSYSGTGSNEAFF
-	TRBJ1-6	-	TRBV18	TGTGCCAGCTCTCCGGGACGGGAGTATAATTCACCCCTCCACTTT	CASSPGREYNSPLHF
-	TRBJ2-1	-	TRBV29-1	TGCAGCGTTCCTCAGGACCCCAGTGAGCAGTTCTTC	CSVPQDPSEQFF
-	TRBJ2-7	-	TRBV19	TGTGCCAGTAGTATAGGCGGGGGCAGGGGCCCCTACGAGCAGTACTTC	CASSIGGGRGPYEQYF
-	TRBJ1-2	-	TRBV21-1	TGTGCCAGCAGCAAAGAAGAGGGACAGGATGGCTACACCTTC	CASSKEEGQDGYTF
-	TRBJ1-2	-	TRBV20-1	TGCAGTGCTAGTGAGACAGCATATGGCTACACCTTC	CSASETAYGYTF
-	TRBJ2-7	-	TRBV7-9	TGTGCCAGCAGCTTAGGGGAGACGCTCCAGAGTAAGTACTTC	CASSLGETLQSKYF
TRBD2	TRBJ2-2	-	TRBV7-2	TGTGCCAGCAGATCGGGAGGAGACACCGGGGAGCTGTTTTTT	CASRSGGDTGELFF
TRBD1	TRBJ2-7	-	TRBV5-1	TGCGCCAGCAGCTACGAACAGGGGGTGCAGTACTTC	CASSYEQGVQYF
-	TRBJ1-1	-	TRBV10-2	TGCGCCAGCAGGCGGAACACTGAAGCTTTCTTT	CASRRNTEAFF
-	TRBJ1-3	-	TRBV5-1	TGCGCCAGCAGCTCGGACGCTCGCTCCGGAAACACCATATATTTT	CASSSDARSGNTIYF
-	TRBJ1-5	-	TRBV30	TGTGCCTGGAGCCACGAGGGAAATCAGCCCCAGCATTTT	CAWSHEGNQPQHF
-	TRBJ1-2	few	TRBV7-9	TGTGCCAGCAGCTTAGCCCGGACTGGAGGGGATGGCTACACCTTC	CASSLARTGGDGYTF
-	TRBJ1-2	-	TRBV10-2	TGCGCCAGCAGTGAGTCGACGTCTTTAGGTGGCTACACCTTC	CASSESTSLGGYTF
-	TRBJ1-2	-	TRBV4-3	TGCGCCAGCAGCCAAGATCTGGGAACCAGAGGGGGCTACACCTTC	CASSQDLGTRGGYTF
TRBD1	TRBJ2-5	-	TRBV29-1	TGCAGCGCCTATTTACAGGGGGCGAAAGAGACCCAGTACTTC	CSAYLQGAKETQYF
TRBD2	TRBJ2-1	-	TRBV3-1/TRBV3-2	TGTGCCAGCAGACCTAGCGGGGGCTCCTACAATGAGCAGTTCTTC	CASRPSGGSYNEQFF
-	TRBJ1-4	-	TRBV3-1/TRBV3-2	TGTGCCAGCAGCTCCAGTTCAAGGCGCGTAACTAATGAAAAACTGTTTTTT	CASSSSSRRVTNEKLFF
-	TRBJ1-3	once	TRBV2	TGTGCCAGCAGTGAAGAAAGGAGCTCGATATATTTT	CASSEERSSIYF
-	TRBJ2-3	-	TRBV6-1	TGTGCCAGCAGTGAAGGTGATGGGCCAGATACGCAGTATTTT	CASSEGDGPDTQYF
-	TRBJ1-3	-	TRBV11-2	TGTGCCAGCAGCTCTGGAAACACCATATATTTT	CASSSGNTIYF
-	TRBJ2-7	-	TRBV6-1	TGTGCCAGCAGCTATATTCCGGGACCGCTTTACGAGCAGTACTTC	CASSYIPGPLYEQYF
TRBD1	TRBJ1-1	-	TRBV13	TGTGCCAGCAACCGGGACAGGGGGTTTATGAACACTGAAGCTTTCTTT	CASNRDRGFMNTEAFF
-	TRBJ1-1	-	TRBV6-1	TGTGCCAGCAGTGAAGCTCCCAGGACAGACACTGAAGCTTTCTTT	CASSEAPRTDTEAFF
TRBD1	TRBJ2-5	-	TRBV6-5	TGTGCCAGCAGACTTACTCCGGGACAGGGAGAGACCCAGTACTTC	CASRLTPGQGETQYF
-	TRBJ1-1	-	TRBV6-5	TGTGCCAGCCGACTTTTCGGGGGGGATAATGAAGCTTTCTTT	CASRLFGGDNEAFF
-	TRBJ1-2	-	TRBV6-4	TGTGCCAGCAGGCCCGAGGAGGGGCTGGCTGGGGGCTACACCTTC	CASRPEEGLAGGYTF
-	TRBJ2-5	-	TRBV7-3	TGTGCCAGCAGCCCGACAGGCACACAAGAGACCCAGTACTTC	CASSPTGTQETQYF
-	TRBJ1-1	-	TRBV25-1	TGTGCCAGCAGTGAATTTGGCCGGGGGAACACTGAAGCTTTCTTT	CASSEFGRGNTEAFF
TRBD1	TRBJ1-6	-	TRBV30	TGTGCCTGGAGTGTAGTCAGGGGGAATTCACCCCTCCACTTT	CAWSVVRGNSPLHF